This record looks at one T cell receptor (beta chain) sequence and its context. What it binds is unknown. This entry comes from a study of CD8+CD57+ T cells in acquired aplastic anemia. The overall study: Each DNA sample taken from sorted CD4+ and CD8+ cells came to about 3 ug on average. Mean read depth for CD4+ cells from healthy donors was 10 million to 14 million. Study conclusions and caveats: For CD8+ Simpson's diversity, patients and controls showed no significant difference. Patients had roughly 30 CD8+ CDR3 sequences in common with controls (the shared set).

The V gene end was trimmed by 7 bases and the J gene end by 5 bases; junction bases not matched to a gene: 7. The CDR3 runs 14 residues. Germline V gene data show CDR1 as KGHDR and CDR2 as SFDVKD. CDR3 and TCR beta VDJ profiling relied on genomic DNA as the template. A single record per CDR3 protein comes from TCRdb applying MiXCR to the reads. This sample has more than 150,000 distinct CDR3 sequences; less than 55% occur once, and the top ten carry approximately 2.9%. The sequence was obtained from a human donor in good health. The chain uses TRBV24-1 and TRBJ1-1, with 9 positions matching TRBD1. The source material was sorted CD4+, CD8+, or CD8+CD57+ T cells (not recorded which) from PBMCs. The CDR3 spells CATRNTGGLTEAFF. DNA for the CDR3: TGTGCCACCAGAAATACAGGGGGCTTGACTGAAGCTTTCTTT.